This paragraph covers one TCR beta chain sequence. Its target is unknown. This entry belongs to a study of T-cell reconstitution after alpha-beta-depleted transplantation in children. The study's findings and limits: Diversity of TCRbeta at day 60 was high in some patients, arising from surviving recipient T cells and thymic progenitors. As was reported, about two months after transplant, alpha-beta T cells came from several hundred expanded graft clones. One year post-transplant, T-cell counts and diversity were largely derived from T cells produced anew.

CDR1 and CDR2 (germline): DFQATT, SNEGSKA (reference sequence). The V end lost 5 bases, the J end lost 3 bases, and 19 bases lay between the germline ends. This CDR3 spans 15 amino acids. Researchers prepared the TCRbeta library using unique molecular identifiers, the study reports. TCRdb recomputed calls from the PCR reads with MiXCR, one row per CDR3 protein. The sample shows some 450,000 distinct CDR3 sequences, roughly 43% of them seen only once. This TCR was recovered from a girl between 2 and 10 years old with aplastic anemia, due to receive a stem cell transplant. The chain is built from TRBV20-1 and TRBJ1-1; D is undetermined. The input for sequencing was PBMCs, taken before TCRalphabeta/CD19-depleted stem cell transplant. The CDR3 protein is CSARPPYRADTEAFF. The CDR3 bases are TGCAGTGCTCGTCCCCCGTACCGGGCGGACACTGAAGCTTTCTTT.